This passage covers 10 T cell receptor beta chains from one sample sequenced in a study of cytotoxic CD8 clonotypes in ibrutinib-treated CLL. Profiling relied on immunoSEQ multiplex PCR, and the TCRdb table lists in-frame clones only, not all of them. The repertoire has almost 250,000 clones, roughly 70% of them found once; the top ten carry about 16%. Source: PBMCs, taken after 24 months of ibrutinib treatment. The receptors were gathered from a human donor with chronic lymphocytic leukemia.

This chain connects TRBV5-1 to TRBJ2-3; TRBD1 matches 7 bases. Germline V CDR1 and CDR2: SGHRS, YFSETQ. The length of the CDR3 is 15 residues. The J segment lost 0 bases and the V segment lost 4 bases, leaving 5 bases of the junction unmatched. The CDR3: CASSRQGQSTDTQYF. CDR3 coding DNA: TGCGCCAGCAGCCGTCAGGGACAGAGCACAGATACGCAGTATTTT.

The chain links TRBV18 to TRBJ1-1, with D unresolved. Germline CDR1 and CDR2: KGHSH and LQKENI. The CDR3 is made up of 16 amino acids. Trimming left V 1 base short and J 0 bases short, with 12 bases between. The CDR3 DNA sequence: TGTGCCAGCTCACCACAGGGTGGCGAGTTGAACACTGAAGCTTTCTTT. As protein: CASSPQGGELNTEAFF.

The rearrangement links TRBV7-3 to TRBJ2-1; D possibly corresponds to TRBD2 (6 bases). V was cut by 1 base and J by 0 bases, with 10 bases left in between. The germline V gene encodes CDR1 SGHTA and CDR2 FQGTGA. This CDR3 contains 16 residues. The CDR3 nucleotides read TGTGCCAGCAGCTTAATCGGGAGTATCTCCTACAATGAGCAGTTCTTC. It is translated as CASSLIGSISYNEQFF. Using reference TRBV7-3 and TRBJ2-1 for the parts outside the CDR3, the full variable domain is GAGVSQTPSNKVTEKGKYVELRCDPISGHTALYWYRQSLGQGPEFLIYFQGTGAADDSGLPNDRFFAVRPEGSVSTLKIQRTERGDSAVYLCASSLIGSISYNEQFFGPGTRLTVL.

This chain links TRBV7-2 with TRBJ2-7, with a tentative D call TRBD1 (5 bases). CDR3 length: 15 amino acids. Per the germline V gene, CDR1 is SGHTA and CDR2 is FQGNSA. The V gene lost 5 bases and the J gene lost 0 bases, with 14 bases spanning the gap. The CDR3: CASSTPTAYSYEQYF. CDR3 DNA sequence: TGTGCCAGCAGCACCCCGACAGCCTACTCCTACGAGCAGTACTTC.

The V gene is TRBV4-2, the J gene TRBJ2-1; D may match TRBD1 or TRBD2 (5 bases each). This CDR3 contains 15 residues. CDR1 and CDR2 (germline): LGHNA, YNFKEQ. Trimming pared 4 bases from V and 8 bases from J, leaving 18 bases between. The CDR3 here is CASSRTGTSLHEQFF. CDR3 nucleotide sequence: TGTGCCAGCAGCCGGACTGGGACCAGTTTGCATGAGCAGTTCTTC.

J is TRBJ1-2 and V is TRBV29-1; 8 nucleotides line up with TRBD1. The ends lost 7 bases at V and 1 base at J; junction bases unmatched: 14. Germline loops: CDR1 SQVTM, CDR2 ANQGSEA. This CDR3 is 16 amino acids long. The CDR3 here is CSARWNRDRFNYGYTF. CDR3 nucleotide sequence: TGCAGCGCCAGATGGAACCGGGACAGGTTTAACTATGGCTACACCTTC.

This clone was picked up a small number of times. V gene TRBV4-1 combines with J gene TRBJ2-2; weak D call: TRBD1 (5 bases). Trimming cost V 8 bases and J 2 bases, with 9 bases left between them. Germline assignment: CDR1 MGHRA and CDR2 YSYEKL. This CDR3 spans 13 amino acids. CDR3 loop: CASFDSNTGELFF. As DNA, the CDR3 is TGCGCCAGCTTCGACAGTAACACCGGGGAGCTGTTTTTT.

The chain uses TRBV29-1 and TRBJ2-3; 8 nucleotides align to TRBD1. Per the germline V gene, CDR1 is SQVTM and CDR2 is ANQGSEA. The CDR3 spans 15 residues. V trimming: 6 bases; J trimming: 2 bases; junction bases outside the gene matches: 10. Here the CDR3 reads CSVERSDRDTDTQYF. CDR3 nucleotide sequence: TGCAGCGTGGAAAGATCGGACAGGGACACAGATACGCAGTATTTT.

This chain connects TRBV7-9 to TRBJ1-4, with 8 positions matching TRBD1. Germline trimming cut 0 bases from V and 7 bases from J; bases unmatched to any gene: 7. CDR3 length: 16 residues. Germline loops: CDR1 SEHNR, CDR2 FQNEAQ (reference sequence). In DNA form, the CDR3 reads TGTGCCAGCAGCTTAGCCTCAGGGGGCATAGGTGAAAAACTGTTTTTT. Amino acid sequence: CASSLASGGIGEKLFF. Full variable domain (missing parts from reference TRBV7-9 and TRBJ1-4): DTGVSQNPRHKITKRGQNVTFRCDPISEHNRLYWYRQTLGQGPEFLTYFQNEAQLEKSRLLSDRFSAERPKGSFSTLEIQRTEQGDSAMYLCASSLASGGIGEKLFFGSGTQLSVL.

The V gene is TRBV4-2, the J gene TRBJ2-5; the D gene is possibly TRBD2 (5 bases). Trimming cost V 0 bases and J 9 bases, with 17 bases left between them. The CDR3 runs 15 residues. CDR1 and CDR2 from the germline V gene are LGHNA and YNFKEQ. CDR3 loop: CASSQDSAGHSSQYF. Written as DNA, the CDR3 is TGTGCCAGCAGCCAAGATAGCGCCGGGCATAGTTCCCAGTACTTC.